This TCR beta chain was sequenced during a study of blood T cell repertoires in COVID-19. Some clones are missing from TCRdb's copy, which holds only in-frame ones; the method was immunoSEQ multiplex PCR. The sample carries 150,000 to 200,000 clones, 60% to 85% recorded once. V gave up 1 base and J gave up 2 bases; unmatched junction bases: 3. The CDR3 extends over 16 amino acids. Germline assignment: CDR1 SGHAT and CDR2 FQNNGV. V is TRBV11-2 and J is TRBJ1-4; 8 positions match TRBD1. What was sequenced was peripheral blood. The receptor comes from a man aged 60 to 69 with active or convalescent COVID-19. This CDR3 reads CASSLGRGHTNEKLFF. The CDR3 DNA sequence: TGTGCCAGCAGCTTAGGCAGGGGGCATACTAATGAAAAACTGTTTTTT. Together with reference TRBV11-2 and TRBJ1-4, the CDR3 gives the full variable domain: EAGVAQSPRYKIIEKRQSVAFWCNPISGHATLYWYQQILGQGPKLLIQFQNNGVVDDSQLPKDRFSAERLKGVDSTLKIQPAKLEDSAVYLCASSLGRGHTNEKLFFGSGTQLSVL.